This TCR beta chain emerged from a study of blood T cell repertoires in COVID-19. Looking at the study overall: Specimens from acute and convalescent COVID-19 originated in the United States, Italy and Spain. From T cells, B-cell-depleted T cells, or PBMCs came the material, which was cDNA or gDNA.

In the study's own analysis: Reference gene primer amplification in the assay estimated nucleated cell counts. Profiled with immunoSEQ multiplex PCR; TCRdb holds only in-frame clones, not every one. The V and J calls and clone size come from that table; D and trimming were worked out from the DNA. The repertoire holds 55,000 to 75,000 clones, with 88% as singletons. The trim removed 5 bases at V and 2 bases at J, leaving 6 bases unmatched. Germline V gives CDR1 MNHNY, CDR2 SVGAGI (reference sequence). The CDR3 spans 15 residues. This rearrangement joins TRBV6-6 to TRBJ2-1; 7 bases agree with TRBD2. The specimen was peripheral blood. This TCR was recovered from a human donor in a cohort sampled during active COVID-19. The CDR3 protein is CASSQRGGPYNEQFF. CDR3 nucleotide sequence: TGTGCCAGCAGTCAGCGGGGCGGGCCCTACAATGAGCAGTTCTTC.